This TCR beta chain was identified in a study of T-cell reconstitution after alpha-beta-depleted transplantation in children. Findings of the study overall: It was newly produced T cells that mostly accounted for T-cell counts and diversity one year after transplant.

Unique molecular identifiers were incorporated into the prepared TCRbeta library. MiXCR, applied by TCRdb to the PCR reads, yields one record per CDR3 protein. Of 250,000 to 300,000 distinct CDR3 sequences in the sample, roughly 7.8% were seen once. Deletions cut 2 bases from V and 4 bases from J, with 11 bases between. This CDR3 is 13 amino acids long. Looked up from germline, CDR1 is DFQATT and CDR2 is SNEGSKA (reference sequence). This clonotype occurred a few times. Its antigen is not known. The sequences come from peripheral blood, collected 360 days after TCRalphabeta/CD19-depleted stem cell transplant. This TCR was recovered from a female patient aged 2 to 10 who had a stem cell transplant for Fanconi anemia, so the T cells may come from the graft donor. The rearrangement links TRBV20-1 to TRBJ1-1; D gene uncertain. The CDR3 region has the DNA TGCAGTGCTAGAAGGGCGCCGGGCACTGAAGCTTTCTTT. Translated, it gives CSARRAPGTEAFF.